The 27 T cell receptor beta chains presented below share a single source sample, sequenced in a study of T cell repertoires in aging, cancer and after chemotherapy. TCR beta rearrangements were amplified from peripheral blood genomic DNA. A mixed TRB-A/B primer pool amplified rearranged TRB by multiplex touch-down PCR. MiXCR, applied by TCRdb to the multiplex PCR reads, yields one record per CDR3 protein. Among 2,500 to 3,000 distinct CDR3 sequences listed, under 30% were seen once. The material sequenced was blood. The receptors were gathered from a human donor with a solid tumor.

Regarding this clonotype: A much larger clone sits a single nucleotide away, making a read error possible. The chain is built from TRBV18 and TRBJ1-4; D gene ambiguous. The CDR3 is made up of 11 amino acids. CDR1 is KGHSH, CDR2 LQKENI, per germline. The CDR3 DNA is TGTGCCAGCTCACCTAATAAAAAACTGTTTTTT. It encodes CASSPNKKLFF.

Here the CDR3 reads CASTPGTSGRTYTGELFF. As DNA, the CDR3 is TGTGCCAGCACCCCGGGGACTAGCGGGAGGACGTACACCGGGGAGCTGTTTTTT. V usage is TRBV6-2 or TRBV6-3 and J usage is TRBJ2-2; 15 bases match TRBD2. The CDR3 extends over 18 amino acids. J gave up 3 bases and V 7 bases, and 9 bases lay outside the gene matches. Germline CDR1 and CDR2: MNHEY and SVGEGT.

In its sample, this clonotype ranks as medium-sized. The CDR3 DNA sequence: TGTGCCAGCAGTTACGGCAGGAACCAAGAGACCCAGTACTTC. Translation gives CASSYGRNQETQYF. This chain uses TRBV6-5 with TRBJ2-5; no reliable D call. V lost 2 bases to trimming and J lost 0 bases, with 7 bases between them. The CDR3 length is 14 residues. Germline V gene lookup returns CDR1 MNHEY and CDR2 SVGAGI.

The chain links TRBV20-1 to TRBJ2-5, with D hard to call. The CDR3 is 12 residues long. The germline V gene encodes CDR1 DFQATT and CDR2 SNEGSKA (reference sequence). Trimming took 1 base from V and 2 from J, leaving 5 bases between them. CDR3 loop: CSARAQQETQYF. The CDR3 DNA reads TGCAGTGCTAGAGCACAGCAAGAGACCCAGTACTTC.

V and J are TRBV6-1 and TRBJ1-2, with TRBD1 matching 7 bases. Trimming removed 5 bases from V and 8 bases from J; junction bases left unmatched: 5. CDR3 length equals 12 residues. Looked up from germline, CDR1 is MNHNS and CDR2 is SASEGT. CDR3 sequence reads: CASSYTGEGYTF. Here the CDR3 DNA reads TGTGCCAGCAGTTACACAGGGGAAGGCTACACCTTC.

By share, this clonotype ranks as medium-sized. The CDR3 region has the DNA TGTGCCAGCTCTTCAACAGGGGGACTCCTAAACGAGCAGTACTTC. Translated, it gives CASSSTGGLLNEQYF. The rearrangement links TRBV18 to TRBJ2-7, with TRBD1 matching 8 bases. The J segment lost 5 bases and the V segment lost 6 bases, leaving 12 bases of the junction unmatched. In germline, CDR1 is KGHSH, CDR2 LQKENI. The CDR3 sequence is 15 residues long.

The chain joins TRBV6-6 to TRBJ1-5; TRBD1 matches 8 bases. This CDR3 spans 15 amino acids. Looked up from germline, CDR1 is MNHNY and CDR2 is SVGAGI (reference sequence). The V and J ends lost 7 bases and 0 bases, in that order; junction bases with no gene match: 5. DNA for the CDR3: TGTGCCAGCACCGACAGGGGTAATAGCAATCAGCCCCAGCATTTT. Its protein product is CASTDRGNSNQPQHF.

About this clonotype: A much larger clone differs from this one at a single base, so this may be a read error. This chain uses TRBV6-1 with TRBJ2-7; TRBD2 might be the D (5 bases). This CDR3 contains 14 residues. From germline, CDR1 is MNHNS and CDR2 SASEGT. V lost 5 bases and J 1 base, leaving 12 bases between the germline ends. CDR3 sequence: CASSPPAESYEQYF. The CDR3 bases are TGTGCCAGCAGTCCCCCAGCGGAGTCCTACGAGCAGTACTTC.

The chain links TRBV10-3 to TRBJ1-2; D is possibly TRBD1 (6 bases). The CDR3 runs 15 residues. Germline V gene data show CDR1 as ENHRY and CDR2 as SYGVKD. Trimming cost V 0 bases and J 6 bases, with 14 bases left between them. The CDR3 region is CAISESRGIGDGYTF. For the CDR3, the DNA is TGTGCCATCAGTGAGTCGAGGGGGATTGGGGATGGCTACACCTTC.

In this sample, this clonotype is medium-sized. The chain joins TRBV30 to TRBJ1-3; D is unclear. Germline values: CDR1 GTSNPN, CDR2 SVGIG (reference sequence). The CDR3 is made up of 13 amino acids. Between the trimmed V and J ends, which lost 1 base and 2 bases, there was a span of 6 bases. The CDR3 loop is CAWSAGPGNTIYF. In DNA form, the CDR3 reads TGTGCCTGGAGTGCGGGTCCTGGAAACACCATATATTTT.

This chain connects TRBV7-9 to TRBJ1-5; D is ambiguous. This CDR3 comprises 13 residues. Trimming removed 7 bases from V and 5 bases from J, with 12 bases in between. In germline, CDR1 is SEHNR, CDR2 FQNEAQ (reference sequence). This chain's CDR3 is CASTKDGYQPQHF. The CDR3, as DNA: TGTGCCAGCACCAAAGACGGATATCAGCCCCAGCATTTT.

This clonotype was observed a single time. V usage is TRBV6-5 and J usage is TRBJ1-2; a weak D match, TRBD1 (5 bases). Germline CDR1 is MNHEY and CDR2 is SVGAGI. The V and J ends lost 2 bases and 13 bases respectively, with 23 bases between them. This CDR3 contains 15 residues. The CDR3: CASSYDKQVFTAPTF. Written as DNA, the CDR3 is TGTGCCAGCAGTTACGATAAACAGGTCTTCACGGCTCCCACCTTC.

This clonotype counts as medium-sized. This rearrangement joins TRBV5-4 to TRBJ1-2; D is unclear. This CDR3 contains 14 residues. Trimming left V 0 bases short and J 0 bases short, with 6 bases between. CDR1 is SGHNT and CDR2 is YYREEE in the germline V gene (reference sequence). This chain's CDR3 is CASSLGTTNYGYTF. The CDR3 bases are TGTGCCAGCAGCTTGGGGACCACTAACTATGGCTACACCTTC.

The rearrangement links TRBV9 to TRBJ2-5; weak D call: TRBD2 (6 bases). Between the trimmed V and J ends, which lost 0 bases and 5 bases, there was a span of 14 bases. This CDR3 contains 15 residues. Per the germline V gene, CDR1 is SGDLS and CDR2 is YYNGEE. The CDR3 here is CASSVVGGVGETQYF. In DNA, the CDR3 is TGTGCCAGCAGCGTAGTAGGAGGGGTTGGGGAGACCCAGTACTTC. Full variable domain (remainder filled in from reference TRBV9 and TRBJ2-5): DSGVTQTPKHLITATGQRVTLRCSPRSGDLSVYWYQQSLDQGLQFLIQYYNGEERAKGNILERFSAQQFPDLHSELNLSSLELGDSALYFCASSVVGGVGETQYFGPGTRLLVL.

This clonotype was seen a few times. The chain is built from TRBV20-1 and TRBJ1-3; 8 nucleotides agree with TRBD1. This CDR3 comprises 13 residues. The germline gives CDR1 DFQATT, CDR2 SNEGSKA (reference sequence). V shed 5 bases and J 2 bases; nucleotides not matched to a gene: 2. This CDR3 is CSAATGAGNTIYF. The CDR3 nucleotides are TGCAGTGCTGCGACAGGGGCTGGAAACACCATATATTTT.

The chain recombines TRBV12-3 or TRBV12-4 with TRBJ2-5; D possibly uses TRBD1 or TRBD2 (5 bases each). The V end lost 6 bases, the J end lost 5 bases, and 19 bases lay between the germline ends. There are 15 residues in the CDR3. Written as DNA, the CDR3 is TGTGCCAGCAGCGCCGAGGGTCTTTGGGGGGAGACCCAGTACTTC. The encoded protein is CASSAEGLWGETQYF.

The CDR3 protein is CASSLTDRDNSPLHF. The CDR3 DNA sequence: TGCGCCAGCAGCTTGACGGACAGAGATAATTCACCCCTCCACTTT. The rearrangement uses TRBV5-1 and TRBJ1-6, with TRBD1 as a possible D gene (6 bases). The V end lost 1 base, the J end lost 5 bases, and 10 bases lay between the germline ends. CDR1 and CDR2 (germline): SGHRS, YFSETQ. The CDR3 is made up of 15 amino acids.

The J gene is TRBJ1-5, the V gene TRBV4-2; 8 bases align to TRBD1. Unmatched junction bases numbered 5, after V lost 4 bases and J lost 0 bases. CDR3 length equals 16 residues. Germline CDR1 reads LGHNA; CDR2 reads YNFKEQ. CDR3: CASSRGQGYSNQPQHF. The CDR3, as DNA: TGTGCCAGCAGCCGAGGACAGGGATATAGCAATCAGCCCCAGCATTTT.

The CDR3 DNA reads as TGTGCCATCAGGGAAGGGACAGGGGAGACCCAGTACTTC. It codes for CAIREGTGETQYF. The chain has TRBV10-3 and TRBJ2-5, with 9 bases aligning to TRBD1. The CDR3 length is 13 residues. Per the germline V gene, CDR1 is ENHRY and CDR2 is SYGVKD. Losses at the gene ends were 6 bases for V and 5 bases for J; bases not matched to a gene: 4.

By share of the sample, this clonotype is medium-sized. The rearrangement links TRBV27 to TRBJ2-7; TRBD2 agrees at 12 bases. The CDR3 sequence is 14 residues long. V lost 4 bases and J lost 3; bases outside the gene matches: 1. CDR1 and CDR2 from the germline V gene are MNHEY and SMNVEV (reference sequence). The CDR3 DNA sequence: TGTGCCAGCAGTTCTAGCGGGAGGGACTACGAGCAGTACTTC. Amino acids: CASSSSGRDYEQYF.

This chain uses TRBV7-2 with TRBJ2-2, with D possibly matching TRBD1 (6 bases). Trimming pared 5 bases from V and 2 bases from J, leaving 15 bases between. This CDR3 contains 16 residues. Per germline, CDR1 SGHTA and CDR2 FQGNSA. The CDR3 region is CASSAQTGLNTGELFF. DNA of the CDR3: TGTGCCAGCAGCGCCCAGACAGGTCTTAACACCGGGGAGCTGTTTTTT.

V is TRBV11-2 and J is TRBJ2-7; D unclear. V was shortened by 1 base and J by 3 bases, with 16 bases between the two germline ends. The V gene's germline CDR1 is SGHAT and CDR2 FQNNGV. This CDR3 comprises 16 residues. The DNA for the CDR3 is TGTGCCAGCAGCTTAGTTTCGGCTGATCGGCGCTACGAGCAGTACTTC. As protein: CASSLVSADRRYEQYF. Using reference TRBV11-2 and TRBJ2-7 for the parts outside the CDR3, the full variable domain is EAGVAQSPRYKIIEKRQSVAFWCNPISGHATLYWYQQILGQGPKLLIQFQNNGVVDDSQLPKDRFSAERLKGVDSTLKIQPAKLEDSAVYLCASSLVSADRRYEQYFGPGTRLTVT.

By its share, this clonotype is medium-sized (0.01 to 0.1%). The CDR3 region is CASSPGQGVGKPQHF. Written as DNA, the CDR3 is TGTGCCAGCAGCCCCGGGCAGGGAGTTGGTAAGCCCCAGCATTTT. V usage is TRBV6-5 and J usage is TRBJ1-5, with a weak D call TRBD1 (5 bases). This CDR3 comprises 15 residues. V was shortened by 6 bases and J by 8 bases, with 20 bases between the two germline ends. Germline V gene lookup returns CDR1 MNHEY and CDR2 SVGAGI.

This clonotype was counted a single time. This may be a read error, as it is one base from a much larger clone. This rearrangement joins TRBV6-2 or TRBV6-3 to TRBJ2-7, with D unclear. Per the germline V gene, CDR1 is MNHEY and CDR2 is SVGEGT. This CDR3 has 10 amino acids. Trimming cost V 8 bases and J 2 bases, with 4 bases left between them. This CDR3 is CASDTYEQYF. CDR3 nucleotide sequence: TGTGCCAGCGATACCTACGAGCAGTACTTC.

The V call is TRBV14, the J call TRBJ2-7, with TRBD1 matching over 9 bases. With 2 bases clipped from V and 3 bases from J, the junction kept 5 bases outside the gene matches. The CDR3 totals 15 residues. The V gene's germline CDR1 is SGHDN and CDR2 FVKESK. The DNA of the CDR3 is TGTGCCAGCAGCCAAAGAGGGACAGGGAACTACGAGCAGTACTTC. Translating it yields CASSQRGTGNYEQYF.

By sample fraction, this clonotype is medium-sized. The chain has TRBV30 and TRBJ2-1, with 10 bases matching TRBD1. J was trimmed by 4 bases and V by 0 bases; bases with no gene match: 3. This CDR3 is 15 amino acids long. Germline V gene lookup returns CDR1 GTSNPN and CDR2 SVGIG (reference sequence). CDR3 coding DNA: TGTGCCTGGAGTGTGGGACAGGGGTTTTACAATGAGCAGTTCTTC. This gives the protein CAWSVGQGFYNEQFF.

In its sample, this clonotype ranks as medium-sized. The J gene is TRBJ2-2, the V gene TRBV20-1, with D perhaps TRBD1 or TRBD2 (5 bases each). This CDR3 has 15 residues. V lost 0 bases and J 3 bases, leaving 11 bases between the germline ends. Germline V gives CDR1 DFQATT, CDR2 SNEGSKA (reference sequence). The CDR3 coding sequence is TGCAGTGCTAGAGATCGGAGAGGGGACACCGGGGAGCTGTTTTTT. This encodes CSARDRRGDTGELFF.